This paragraph covers one T cell receptor beta chain sequence. Its specificity is not known. This CDR3 comprises 16 residues. V gave up 5 bases and J gave up 9 bases, with 26 bases separating them. CDR1 and CDR2 from the germline V gene are MDHEN and SYDVKM. In the PCR, 60 Vbeta and 13 Jbeta primers were used. Method: immunoSEQ multiplex PCR; TCRdb's copy keeps in-frame clones and lacks some. This table holds 150,000 or so clones, approximately 80% found once. This record belongs to a study of cytomegalovirus exposure and HLA in healthy donors. Points from the study as a whole: Analysis performed later showed TCR beta chains linked to HLA being more clonally expanded than equally common others. The sole available immune exposure information was CMV serostatus.

The chain joins TRBV28 to TRBJ2-7, with D possibly TRBD2 on 6 matching bases. The sequence was collected from a woman younger than 45 in good health and CMV-seronegative. The sequenced material came from PBMCs. In DNA form, the CDR3 reads TGTGCCAGCAGTCTCCCCATGTGGCGGGAAGGAGCTTGGCAGTACTTC. This encodes CASSLPMWREGAWQYF.